Listed below are T cell receptor beta chains from one sample, sequenced in a study of T cells after yellow fever vaccination. One entry per CDR3 protein results from TCRdb running MiXCR on the 5' RACE reads. Among around 530,000 distinct CDR3 sequences listed, around 16% were seen once. This specimen was PBMCs, taken 5 days after the first yellow fever vaccination. Receptor source: a man younger than 35 who received the YFV17D yellow fever vaccine. Each CDR3 is given with its conserved first and last residue. Fields, in order: clone size, V gene, J gene, D gene, CDR3 protein, CDR3 DNA. The D gene is left open where the match is weak. Size is omitted from some rows. Given values are once, few, many or a class for expanded clones.

size: once
V: TRBV12-3/TRBV12-4
J: TRBJ2-3
D: TRBD2
CDR3: CASSLVRAGGRLPTGTDTQYF
DNA: TGTGCCAGCAGTTTGGTTCGGGCGGGGGGGCGGTTACCCACGGGCACAGATACGCAGTATTTT

size: NA
V: TRBV4-2
J: TRBJ1-5
D: NA
CDR3: CASSQEEGQPQHF
DNA: TGTGCCAGCAGCCAAGAAGAGGGTCAGCCCCAGCATTTT

size: few
V: TRBV6-1
J: TRBJ1-2
D: TRBD1
CDR3: CASSTTGQNRGYTF
DNA: TGTGCCAGCAGCACAACGGGACAGAATAGGGGCTACACCTTC

size: NA
V: TRBV29-1
J: TRBJ2-5
D: TRBD2
CDR3: CSVVGLAGTAETQYF
DNA: TGCAGCGTTGTGGGGCTAGCGGGGACCGCCGAGACCCAGTACTTC

size: few
V: TRBV5-5
J: TRBJ1-3
D: NA
CDR3: CASSFVDTKEWPGNTIYF
DNA: TGTGCCAGCAGCTTTGTGGACACCAAAGAGTGGCCTGGAAACACCATATATTTT

size: many
V: TRBV5-1
J: TRBJ2-3
D: TRBD2
CDR3: CASSPFGAGGTDTQYF
DNA: TGCGCCAGCAGCCCTTTCGGGGCGGGGGGCACAGATACGCAGTATTTT

size: NA
V: TRBV7-6
J: TRBJ2-3
D: NA
CDR3: CASSAGGYGDTQYF
DNA: TGTGCCAGCAGCGCCGGGGGTTATGGAGATACGCAGTATTTT

size: few
V: TRBV12-3/TRBV12-4
J: TRBJ1-5
D: NA
CDR3: CASTDASNQPQHF
DNA: TGTGCCAGCACAGACGCCAGTAATCAGCCCCAGCATTTT

size: few
V: TRBV7-9
J: TRBJ2-3
D: TRBD2
CDR3: CASSLAGGGARTDTQYF
DNA: TGTGCCAGCAGCTTAGCTGGCGGGGGGGCTCGCACAGATACGCAGTATTTT

size: many
V: TRBV20-1
J: TRBJ2-1
D: NA
CDR3: CSARDRVSPYNEQFF
DNA: TGCAGTGCTAGAGACCGGGTTTCCCCCTACAATGAGCAGTTCTTC

size: many
V: TRBV11-2
J: TRBJ2-1
D: NA
CDR3: CASSLDRSEQFF
DNA: TGTGCCAGCAGCTTAGATCGCTCAGAGCAGTTCTTC

size: many
V: TRBV6-2/TRBV6-3
J: TRBJ1-5
D: NA
CDR3: CASSPRGQPQHF
DNA: TGTGCCAGCAGCCCCAGGGGTCAGCCCCAGCATTTT

size: few
V: TRBV6-5
J: TRBJ1-1
D: TRBD1
CDR3: CASSYGPRGHTEAFF
DNA: TGTGCCAGCAGTTATGGCCCCAGGGGGCACACTGAAGCTTTCTTT

size: few
V: TRBV12-3/TRBV12-4
J: TRBJ1-2
D: NA
CDR3: CASSPLTDNYGYTF
DNA: TGTGCCAGCAGTCCGTTGACAGATAACTATGGCTACACCTTC

size: few
V: TRBV5-4
J: TRBJ1-1
D: NA
CDR3: CASSLSEVWNTEAFF
DNA: TGTGCCAGCAGCTTGTCCGAGGTATGGAACACTGAAGCTTTCTTT

size: many
V: TRBV7-3
J: TRBJ2-3
D: NA
CDR3: CASSFGLSTDTQYF
DNA: TGTGCCAGCAGCTTCGGGCTTAGCACAGATACGCAGTATTTT

size: many
V: TRBV7-9
J: TRBJ2-2
D: TRBD2
CDR3: CASSLSGGANTGELFF
DNA: TGTGCCAGCAGCTTAAGCGGGGGGGCGAACACCGGGGAGCTGTTTTTT

size: NA
V: TRBV9
J: TRBJ2-3
D: NA
CDR3: CASSVDRVTDTQYF
DNA: TGTGCCAGCAGCGTCGACAGAGTCACAGATACGCAGTATTTT

size: few
V: TRBV7-2
J: TRBJ2-1
D: NA
CDR3: CASSEQGGYNEQFF
DNA: TGTGCCAGCAGCGAGCAGGGGGGCTACAATGAGCAGTTCTTC

size: NA
V: TRBV5-6
J: TRBJ2-1
D: NA
CDR3: CASNSGLRAEQFF
DNA: TGTGCCAGCAACTCAGGGTTGCGGGCTGAGCAGTTCTTC

size: many
V: TRBV4-1
J: TRBJ2-2
D: NA
CDR3: CASSQHQIGELFF
DNA: TGCGCCAGCAGCCAGCATCAGATCGGGGAGCTGTTTTTT

size: many
V: TRBV5-1
J: TRBJ2-5
D: TRBD1
CDR3: CASSQDRVGQETQYF
DNA: TGCGCCAGCAGCCAGGACAGGGTGGGCCAAGAGACCCAGTACTTC

size: NA
V: TRBV7-2
J: TRBJ1-1
D: NA
CDR3: CASSLDFRGDTEAFF
DNA: TGTGCCAGCAGCTTAGATTTCCGAGGGGACACTGAAGCTTTCTTT

size: few
V: TRBV5-1
J: TRBJ1-6
D: NA
CDR3: CASSQKRNSPLHF
DNA: TGCGCCAGCAGTCAAAAGCGGAATTCACCCCTCCACTTT

size: NA
V: TRBV19
J: TRBJ2-5
D: TRBD2
CDR3: CASSSASGTQETQYF
DNA: TGTGCCAGTAGTAGCGCTAGCGGGACCCAAGAGACCCAGTACTTC

size: NA
V: TRBV7-8
J: TRBJ1-3
D: NA
CDR3: CASSLVAATAGNTIYF
DNA: TGTGCCAGCAGCTTAGTCGCCGCTACAGCAGGAAACACCATATATTTT

size: few
V: TRBV27
J: TRBJ2-1
D: TRBD2
CDR3: CASSPGGGLGDEQFF
DNA: TGTGCCAGCAGTCCCGGGGGGGGCCTAGGGGATGAGCAGTTCTTC

size: NA
V: TRBV19
J: TRBJ2-7
D: NA
CDR3: CASSRKPSYEQYF
DNA: TGTGCCAGTAGCCGTAAACCCTCCTACGAGCAGTACTTC

size: few
V: TRBV9
J: TRBJ2-5
D: TRBD2
CDR3: CASSVAASGSKETQYF
DNA: TGTGCCAGCAGCGTAGCGGCTAGCGGGAGTAAAGAGACCCAGTACTTC

size: few
V: TRBV18
J: TRBJ1-3
D: NA
CDR3: CASSPESSGNTIYF
DNA: TGTGCCAGCTCACCAGAGAGCTCTGGAAACACCATATATTTT

size: NA
V: TRBV4-2
J: TRBJ1-1
D: NA
CDR3: CASSQIDVVEAFF
DNA: TGTGCCAGCAGCCAAATAGATGTAGTAGAAGCTTTCTTT

size: few
V: TRBV18
J: TRBJ1-1
D: TRBD1
CDR3: CASSRRDRGFYTEAFF
DNA: TGTGCCAGCTCACGCCGGGACAGGGGATTCTACACTGAAGCTTTCTTT

size: NA
V: TRBV5-1
J: TRBJ1-4
D: NA
CDR3: CASSFGTLGEKLFF
DNA: TGCGCCAGCAGCTTCGGGACACTCGGTGAAAAACTGTTTTTT